This T cell receptor beta chain was recovered during a study of shared clonotypes between healthy human individuals. General study findings and limits: Generally, naive subsets (rather than memory subsets) showed larger estimated richness. The study drew on few donors, limiting represented genetic and exposure-history diversity. Sampling covered blood only; tissue repertoires likely differ.

The data were produced by immunoSEQ multiplex PCR, yet TCRdb's version contains in-frame clones alone and is incomplete. The sample lists 2 million to 3 million clones, 80% to 95% occurring once. The germline gives CDR1 MDHEN, CDR2 SYDVKM. The CDR3 covers 12 residues. Trimming shortened V by 2 bases and J by 7 bases, and 7 bases separated the two germline ends. A remark on this clone: The antigen remains undetermined.

The chain uses TRBV28 and TRBJ2-3; D remains unclear. This sequence originates from a young man in good health. Some clones in this sample may be carry-over from other donors' samples. The sequencing sample was made of naive CD4+ T cells from PBMCs. Subset denoted: CD45RA+ positively selected. DNA for the CDR3: TGTGCCAGCAGTTTAGCAAGAAATACGCAGTATTTT. It encodes CASSLARNTQYF.